The 21 T cell receptor beta chains below come from one sample, sequenced in a study of T cell repertoires in cytomegalovirus infection. TCRdb reprocessed the reads via MiXCR and lists one record per CDR3 protein. Found here are 450,000 to 550,000 distinct CDR3 sequences, more than 15% of them singletons; the top ten hold 24%. The sample comprised CD8+ T cells from PBMCs. Receptors originate from a human donor in good health (CMV status not recorded). Some clones in this sample may be carry-over from other donors' samples.

This clonotype has just a few counts. This chain connects TRBV3-1 to TRBJ2-1; 8 bases align to TRBD2. V lost 4 bases to trimming and J lost 3 bases; unmatched junction nucleotides: 5. This CDR3 is 15 amino acids long. From germline, CDR1 is LGHDT and CDR2 YNNKEL (reference sequence). The CDR3 here is CASSRPAGVYNEQFF. The CDR3 nucleotides read TGTGCCAGCAGCCGTCCAGCGGGAGTCTACAATGAGCAGTTCTTC.

This clonotype was found many times. V is TRBV11-2 and J is TRBJ1-6; D might be TRBD1 (5 bases). Trimming left V 1 base short and J 7 bases short, with 14 bases between. The CDR3 is 16 amino acids. CDR1 SGHAT and CDR2 FQNNGV come from the germline V gene. This CDR3 reads CASSLGGRQSNSPLHF. DNA of the CDR3: TGTGCCAGCAGCTTAGGGGGTAGACAGTCCAATTCACCCCTCCACTTT.

The chain recombines TRBV9 with TRBJ2-7, with D possibly matching TRBD2 (6 bases). This CDR3 contains 14 residues. Looked up from germline, CDR1 is SGDLS and CDR2 is YYNGEE. Trimming cost V 4 bases and J 5 bases, with 16 bases left between them. This chain's CDR3 is CASSPRRDFDEQYF. The CDR3 DNA is TGTGCCAGCAGCCCCCGAAGGGACTTCGACGAGCAGTACTTC.

The chain uses TRBV7-2 and TRBJ1-5; 7 bases map to TRBD1. Unmatched junction bases numbered 12, after V lost 3 bases and J lost 4 bases. Looked up from germline, CDR1 is SGHTA and CDR2 is FQGNSA. The CDR3 covers 17 residues. CDR3 region: CASSFAPDRVLNQPQHF. The CDR3 region has the DNA TGTGCCAGCAGCTTCGCACCCGACAGGGTGCTTAATCAGCCCCAGCATTTT.

The gene calls are TRBV27 and TRBJ2-2; D gene uncertain. Germline lookup yields CDR1 MNHEY and CDR2 SMNVEV (reference sequence). Between the trimmed V and J ends, which lost 2 bases and 1 base, there was a span of 14 bases. The CDR3 spans 17 residues. CDR3 loop: CASSLSSPRMNTGELFF. The CDR3 nucleotides are TGTGCCAGCAGTTTAAGCTCGCCCAGGATGAACACCGGGGAGCTGTTTTTT.

This clonotype has a count of ten or more. The chain has TRBV7-3 and TRBJ2-3; D might be TRBD2 (6 bases). Germline-derived CDR1 and CDR2 are SGHTA and FQGTGA. The CDR3 extends over 15 amino acids. V lost 3 bases, J lost 9 bases, and 19 bases lay in between. The CDR3 bases are TGTGCCAGCAGCTTTTTTGGCGGGGCCGGTACCACGCAGTATTTT. Its translation: CASSFFGGAGTTQYF.

With regard to this clonotype: It may be a read error: a sequence one base away is much more abundant. The rearrangement joins TRBV7-8 to TRBJ1-2, with 8 positions matching TRBD1. Per germline, CDR1 SGHVS and CDR2 FQNEAQ. This CDR3 has 16 amino acids. CDR3 loop: CASSLLAGGAYYVYTF. DNA for the CDR3: TGTGCCAGCAGCTTATTGGCAGGGGGCGCGTACTATGTCTACACCTTC.

CDR3 coding DNA: TGTGCCAGCAGCCAAGAATTTAGCGCGGGAGACGTAGCTAGCTTGTCTGGCGATGAGCAGTTCTTC. Amino acid sequence: CASSQEFSAGDVASLSGDEQFF. The genes are TRBV3-1 and TRBJ2-1; 7 nucleotides match TRBD2. The CDR3 totals 22 residues. J was trimmed by 8 bases and V by 0 bases; bases with no gene match: 28. The germline V gene encodes CDR1 LGHDT and CDR2 YNNKEL (reference sequence).

This chain joins TRBV7-4 and TRBJ2-7; D may match TRBD1 or TRBD2 (5 bases each). V shed 5 bases and J shed 6 bases, with 20 bases lying between them. The germline gives CDR1 SGHVT, CDR2 SQSDAQ. This CDR3 contains 15 residues. The CDR3 protein is CASSEVGVRPCEQYF. CDR3 in DNA: TGTGCCAGCAGCGAAGTGGGGGTGAGACCTTGCGAGCAGTACTTC.

This clonotype showed up many times. The rearrangement links TRBV12-3 or TRBV12-4 to TRBJ1-6; TRBD1 agrees at 7 bases. The J segment lost 7 bases and the V segment lost 5 bases, leaving 11 bases of the junction unmatched. The CDR3 spans 16 residues. CDR3 bases: TGTGCCAGCAGTCTCCGACAGGGAGGACGGAATTCACCCCTCCACTTT. It is translated as CASSLRQGGRNSPLHF.

This clonotype was recorded at least ten times. The chain couples TRBV5-6 to TRBJ2-2; 7 bases fit TRBD2. CDR3 length equals 16 residues. The trim removed 1 base at V and 4 bases at J, leaving 7 bases unmatched. Germline-derived CDR1 and CDR2 are SGHDT and YYEEEE. CDR3 in DNA: TGTGCCAGCAGCTTGTGGCGGGAGCTATCCACCGGGGAGCTGTTTTTT. It yields the protein CASSLWRELSTGELFF.

This clonotype was found a few times. The chain employs TRBV4-1 and TRBJ1-5; 8 nucleotides agree with TRBD1. The CDR3 sequence is 14 residues long. Germline V CDR1 and CDR2: MGHRA, YSYEKL. V lost 3 bases and J lost 7; bases outside the gene matches: 5. CDR3 coding DNA: TGCGCCAGCAGCCAGACAGGGGAGGGCCAGCCCCAGCATTTT. Its protein is CASSQTGEGQPQHF.

The rearrangement uses TRBV29-1 and TRBJ2-7, with a weak D call TRBD2 (5 bases). The V gene's germline CDR1 is SQVTM and CDR2 ANQGSEA. Trimming pared 7 bases from V and 4 bases from J, leaving 14 bases between. CDR3 length: 12 amino acids. This CDR3 reads CSARTPEYEQYF. CDR3 sequence (DNA): TGCAGCGCCCGGACTCCCGAATACGAGCAGTACTTC.

This clonotype is a singleton in its sample. The rearrangement joins TRBV9 to TRBJ2-7; a possible D gene is TRBD2 (5 bases). CDR3 size: 13 residues. V was shortened by 0 bases and J by 3 bases, with 7 bases between the two germline ends. CDR1 SGDLS and CDR2 YYNGEE come from the germline V gene. The CDR3 loop reads CASSVAEGYEQYF. CDR3 bases: TGTGCCAGCAGCGTAGCTGAGGGCTACGAGCAGTACTTC.

This rearrangement joins TRBV5-5 to TRBJ2-7; D is possibly TRBD2 (6 bases). The V and J ends lost 4 bases and 4 bases respectively, with 18 bases between them. Per germline, CDR1 SGHKS and CDR2 YYEKEE (reference sequence). The CDR3 is made up of 15 amino acids. DNA of the CDR3: TGTGCCAGCAGCCCACGCTCGGGGGTAGGTTACGAGCAGTACTTC. Encoded protein: CASSPRSGVGYEQYF.

This chain links TRBV15 with TRBJ2-7, with 8 bases fitting TRBD1. After removal of 1 base from V and 5 bases from J, the junction contained 4 bases not matched to a gene. The CDR3 is 14 residues long. CDR1 and CDR2 (germline): LNHNV, YYDKDF (reference sequence). The CDR3 here is CATSRAGQGDEQYF. CDR3 bases: TGTGCCACCAGCAGAGCCGGACAGGGCGACGAGCAGTACTTC. Filled out from reference TRBV15 and TRBJ2-7, the complete variable domain reads DAMVIQNPRYQVTQFGKPVTLSCSQTLNHNVMYWYQQKSSQAPKLLFHYYDKDFNNEADTPDNFQSRRPNTSFCFLDIRSPGLGDTAMYLCATSRAGQGDEQYFGPGTRLTVT.

On this clonotype: This could be a read error, since a much larger clone is one nucleotide away. Because the CDR3 is missing its conserved closing phenylalanine or tryptophan, this is likely a read error. This chain joins TRBV7-4 and TRBJ2-5; D gene uncertain. From germline, CDR1 is SGHVT and CDR2 SQSDAQ. Deletions cut 5 bases from V and 5 bases from J, with 18 bases between. This CDR3 contains 15 residues. This CDR3 is CASSEVYQARETQYL. The CDR3 DNA follows: TGTGCCAGCAGCGAAGTTTATCAGGCTCGGGAGACCCAGTACTTA.

This clonotype was seen many times. The CDR3 region is CASTDRGNYGYTF. CDR3 nucleotides: TGTGCCAGCACCGACAGGGGAAACTATGGCTACACCTTC. The chain couples TRBV12-3 or TRBV12-4 to TRBJ1-2, with 8 bases fitting TRBD1. This CDR3 comprises 13 residues. J gave up 2 bases and V 7 bases, and 3 bases lay outside the gene matches.

This clonotype was counted at least ten times. J is TRBJ1-2 and V is TRBV5-5, with D uncertain. The germline CDR1 and CDR2 sequences are SGHKS and YYEKEE (reference sequence). Trimming removed 0 bases from V and 8 bases from J, with 8 bases in between. The CDR3 is 12 amino acids. DNA of the CDR3: TGTGCCAGCAGCTTGGTTGCGCGGGGCTACACCTTC. Its protein product is CASSLVARGYTF.

The table lists this clonotype with many counts. The chain carries TRBV12-3 or TRBV12-4 and TRBJ1-5, with D unresolved. V lost 5 bases, J lost 9 bases, and 17 bases lay in between. This CDR3 has 14 residues. The CDR3 is CASSPRYPKWPQHF. For the CDR3, the DNA is TGTGCCAGCAGTCCCAGGTACCCTAAGTGGCCCCAGCATTTT.

This clonotype has at least ten counts. The V call is TRBV28, the J call TRBJ2-3, with TRBD2 matching over 11 bases. Germline lookup yields CDR1 MDHEN and CDR2 SYDVKM. CDR3 size: 17 residues. The V and J ends lost 4 bases and 2 bases, in that order; junction bases with no gene match: 8. The CDR3 protein is CASSSRLAGSPTDTQYF. CDR3 coding DNA: TGTGCCAGCAGTTCAAGACTAGCGGGAAGTCCCACAGATACGCAGTATTTT.